The rows below give T cell receptor beta chains drawn from one sample of a study of blood T cells in healthy people across ages. TCRdb passed the 5' RACE reads through MiXCR, listing each CDR3 protein once. This table holds some 1.4 million distinct CDR3 sequences, roughly 40% found once. What was sequenced was blood. The receptor set was obtained from a woman under 30 in good health. Each CDR3 is given with its conserved first and last residue. Each record gives: D gene, clone size, V gene, J gene, CDR3 DNA, CDR3 protein. The D gene is left open where the match is weak. Not all rows give a size; the values are once, few, many and, for expanded clones, a class.

>.|few|TRBV6-1|TRBJ1-2
TGTGCCAGCAGCAAAACAGGGCCCGGCTACACCTTC
CASSKTGPGYTF
>.|.|TRBV5-5|TRBJ1-4
TGTGCCTGCAGCTTACAAGCAACTAATGAAAAACTGTTTTTT
CACSLQATNEKLFF
>TRBD2|few|TRBV6-7|TRBJ2-5
TGTGCCACCGCACGGGTAGCGGGGGAAAGAGGAGAGACCCAGTACTTC
CATARVAGERGETQYF
>.|.|TRBV21-1|TRBJ2-1
TGTGCCAGCAGCAAAGGCACTCCTAATTACTACAATGAGCAGTTCTTC
CASSKGTPNYYNEQFF
>.|.|TRBV10-3|TRBJ1-1
TGTGCCATCAGGGACGGGAACACTGAAGCTTTCTTT
CAIRDGNTEAFF
>TRBD1|.|TRBV25-1|TRBJ1-5
TGTGCCAGCAGCCACACAGGGGGCAACAATCAGCCCCAGCATTTT
CASSHTGGNNQPQHF
>TRBD1|.|TRBV20-1|TRBJ2-1
TGCAGTGCTTCCGGGACAGGGGGATTCAATGAGCAGTTCTTC
CSASGTGGFNEQFF
>TRBD1|.|TRBV28|TRBJ1-1
TGTGCCAGCAGGGGACAGGTCGGCGCTGAAGCTTTCTTT
CASRGQVGAEAFF
>.|.|TRBV20-1|TRBJ1-5
TGCAGTGCTCCTGACACTCACCGGGGTCAGCCCCAGCATTTT
CSAPDTHRGQPQHF
>.|few|TRBV19|TRBJ1-5
TGTGCCAGTAGTTGGCCCGGGGATAGCAATCAGCCCCAGCATTTT
CASSWPGDSNQPQHF
>.|.|TRBV2|TRBJ2-3
TGTGCCAGCAGCGGGATGGGAGATACGCAGTATTTT
CASSGMGDTQYF
>.|.|TRBV6-6|TRBJ2-1
TGTGCCAGCAGTTACTCGTCCTTGTCTAGAGGTGAGCAGTTCTTC
CASSYSSLSRGEQFF
>TRBD1|.|TRBV6-6|TRBJ1-2
TGTGCCAGCAGTTGGGACAGGTTAATCTATGGCTACACCTTC
CASSWDRLIYGYTF
>TRBD2|.|TRBV27|TRBJ2-5
TGTGCCAGCAGTTTCGGGAGGGGTCAACAAGAGACCCAGTACTTC
CASSFGRGQQETQYF
>TRBD1|.|TRBV5-1|TRBJ2-7
TGCGCCAGCAGGCAGGGCACCGGGACAGTCTCCTACGAGCAGTACTTC
CASRQGTGTVSYEQYF
>.|.|TRBV7-9|TRBJ1-2
TGTGCCAGCAGCTTAGAGGCCGGGAGGTACACCTTC
CASSLEAGRYTF
>.|.|TRBV7-9|TRBJ2-7
TGTGCCAGCAGCATAGGCGGGGTCTCCTACGAGCAGTACTTC
CASSIGGVSYEQYF
>TRBD2|.|TRBV30|TRBJ2-7
TGTGCCTGGAGTGTGACTTTGACTAGCGGACCGAGCTCCTACAATGAGCAGTACTTC
CAWSVTLTSGPSSYNEQYF
>.|.|TRBV4-2|TRBJ2-3
TGTGCCAGCAGCGAAGGATATTACTTCACAGATACGCAGTATTTT
CASSEGYYFTDTQYF
>.|.|TRBV2|TRBJ2-1
TGTGCCAGCAGTGATGAGGGTTACTCGCTAAATGAGCAGTTCTTC
CASSDEGYSLNEQFF
>.|few|TRBV20-1|TRBJ2-2
TGCAGTGCGATAGACCAGAACACCGGGGAGCTGTTTTTT
CSAIDQNTGELFF
>.|.|TRBV6-5|TRBJ2-7
TGTGCCAGCAGTTACAGTGAGAGGGCCACCTACGAGCAGTACTTC
CASSYSERATYEQYF
>.|.|TRBV7-8|TRBJ2-7
TGTGCCAGCAGCTTAACTCTTGCCTCCTACGAGCAGTACTTC
CASSLTLASYEQYF
>.|.|TRBV9|TRBJ1-1
TGTGCCAGCAGCGGATCCGGGACTTTTAACACTGAAGCTTTCTTT
CASSGSGTFNTEAFF
>.|.|TRBV20-1|TRBJ2-1
TGCAGTGTTAGGAGGGGGATCAATGAGCAGTTCTTC
CSVRRGINEQFF
>.|.|TRBV2|TRBJ2-7
TGTGCCAGCAGTGAAGAACCAAAAGTGGGTGAGCAGTACTTC
CASSEEPKVGEQYF
>TRBD2|.|TRBV6-1|TRBJ2-3
TGTGCCAGCAGTGGACAGGGATCTGGCGGGGGGGCAGAAGATACGCAGTATTTT
CASSGQGSGGGAEDTQYF
>.|.|TRBV28|TRBJ2-1
TGTGCCAGCAGCCACGACATTAATGAGCAGTTCTTC
CASSHDINEQFF
>.|.|TRBV7-9|TRBJ1-2
TGTGCCAGCAGCTTTGGAGGGACTGTCCCCGCTGTCTATGGCTACACCTTC
CASSFGGTVPAVYGYTF
>TRBD2|.|TRBV7-2|TRBJ2-3
TGTGTCAGCAGCAGATGGACTAGCGGGGGCACAGATACGCAGTATTTT
CVSSRWTSGGTDTQYF
>.|few|TRBV5-1|TRBJ2-1
TGCGCCAGCAGCTTGGGGGACCCTCACAATGAGCAGTTCTTC
CASSLGDPHNEQFF
>TRBD1|few|TRBV28|TRBJ2-7
TGTGCCAGCAGCCTCCCAGGGGGCGCTACGTACGAGCAGTACTTC
CASSLPGGATYEQYF
>TRBD1|.|TRBV15|TRBJ2-7
TGTGCCACCAGCAGAGAACAGGGGGAAAACGAGCAGTACTTC
CATSREQGENEQYF
>TRBD2|many|TRBV6-6|TRBJ2-3
TGTGCCAGCAGTTACGTAGCGGGGGGCACAGATACGCAGTATTTT
CASSYVAGGTDTQYF
>TRBD2|.|TRBV11-3|TRBJ2-3
TGTGCCAGCAGCCCCCCAGGGGTAGCGGGAGGGCCAGATCACGGAGATACGCAGTATTTT
CASSPPGVAGGPDHGDTQYF
>.|.|TRBV6-6|TRBJ2-7
TGTGCCAGCAGTTCCCCCGGAGGGCAACGAACCTACGAGCAGTACTTC
CASSSPGGQRTYEQYF
>.|once|TRBV3-1|TRBJ2-4
TGTGCCAGCAGCCAAGTTCGAATAGCCAAAAACATTCAGTACTTC
CASSQVRIAKNIQYF
>TRBD2|.|TRBV9|TRBJ2-2
TGTGCCAGCAGCGCAACTAGCGGGAGAAGCGCCAGGGAGCTGTTTTTT
CASSATSGRSARELFF
>.|.|TRBV3-1|TRBJ2-7
TGTGCCAGCAGCCAAGTCCGGGCCCTCGCCCCCTACGAGCAGTACTTC
CASSQVRALAPYEQYF
>.|few|TRBV6-2/TRBV6-3|TRBJ2-5
TGTGCCAGCAGTTACGCCCGCAATGAGCAGTACTTC
CASSYARNEQYF